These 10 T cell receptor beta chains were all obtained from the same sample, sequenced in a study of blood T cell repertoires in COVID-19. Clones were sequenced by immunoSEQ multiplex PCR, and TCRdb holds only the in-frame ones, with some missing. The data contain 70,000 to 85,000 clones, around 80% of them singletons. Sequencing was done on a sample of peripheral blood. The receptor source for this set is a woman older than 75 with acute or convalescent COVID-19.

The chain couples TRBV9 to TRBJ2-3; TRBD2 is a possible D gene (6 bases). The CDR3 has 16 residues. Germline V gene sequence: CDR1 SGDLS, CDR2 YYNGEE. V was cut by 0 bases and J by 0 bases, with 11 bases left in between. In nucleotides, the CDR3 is TGTGCCAGCAGCGTAGGGGGCGGGACTAGCACAGATACGCAGTATTTT. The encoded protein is CASSVGGGTSTDTQYF.

The CDR3 nucleotides are TGTGCCACCAGTGATTTCGCCGGGACAGTGAACACCGGGGAGCTGTTTTTT. Translation: CATSDFAGTVNTGELFF. The gene calls are TRBV24-1 and TRBJ2-2; 7 nucleotides match TRBD1. Germline V lookup: CDR1 KGHDR, CDR2 SFDVKD. After removal of 1 base from V and 1 base from J, the junction contained 5 bases not matched to a gene. This CDR3 has 17 residues.

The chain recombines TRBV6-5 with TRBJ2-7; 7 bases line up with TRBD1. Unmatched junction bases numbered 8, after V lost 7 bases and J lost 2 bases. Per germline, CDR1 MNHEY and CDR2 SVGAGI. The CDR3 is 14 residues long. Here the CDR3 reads CASTRGRGTYEQYF. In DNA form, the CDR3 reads TGTGCCAGCACCAGGGGCAGGGGGACCTACGAGCAGTACTTC.

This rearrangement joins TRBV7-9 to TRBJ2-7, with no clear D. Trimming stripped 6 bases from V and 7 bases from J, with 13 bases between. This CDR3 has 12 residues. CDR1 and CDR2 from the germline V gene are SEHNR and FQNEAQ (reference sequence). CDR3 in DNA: TGTGCCAGCAGTCCGATCCTACTGGAGCAGTACTTC. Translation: CASSPILLEQYF.

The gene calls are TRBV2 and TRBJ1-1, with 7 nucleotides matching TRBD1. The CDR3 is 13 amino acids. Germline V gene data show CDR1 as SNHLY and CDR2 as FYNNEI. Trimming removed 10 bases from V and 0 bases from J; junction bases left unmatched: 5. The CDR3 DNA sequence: TGTGCCACCTCCGGGACAGTGAACACTGAAGCTTTCTTT. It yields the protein CATSGTVNTEAFF.

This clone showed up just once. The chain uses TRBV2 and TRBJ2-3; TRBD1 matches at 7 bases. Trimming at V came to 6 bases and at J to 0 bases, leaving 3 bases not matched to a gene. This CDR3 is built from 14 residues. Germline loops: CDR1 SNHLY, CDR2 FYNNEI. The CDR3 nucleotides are TGTGCCAGCAGCAGGGACAGCAGCACAGATACGCAGTATTTT. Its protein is CASSRDSSTDTQYF. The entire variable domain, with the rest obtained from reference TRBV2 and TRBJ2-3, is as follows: EPEVTQTPSHQVTQMGQEVILRCVPISNHLYFYWYRQILGQKVEFLVSFYNNEISEKSEIFDDQFSVERPDGSNFTLKIRSTKLEDSAMYFCASSRDSSTDTQYFGPGTRLTVL.

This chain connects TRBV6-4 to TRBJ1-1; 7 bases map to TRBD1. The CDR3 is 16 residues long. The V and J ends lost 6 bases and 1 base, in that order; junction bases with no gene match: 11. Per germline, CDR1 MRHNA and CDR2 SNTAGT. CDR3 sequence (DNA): TGTGCCAGCAGCATAACAAGACAGGGCCAGAACACTGAAGCTTTCTTT. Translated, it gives CASSITRQGQNTEAFF.

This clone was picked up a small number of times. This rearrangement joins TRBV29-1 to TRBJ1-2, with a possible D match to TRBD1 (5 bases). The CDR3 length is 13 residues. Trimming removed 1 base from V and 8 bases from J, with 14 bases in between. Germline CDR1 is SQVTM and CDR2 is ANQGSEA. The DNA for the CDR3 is TGCAGCGTTGAAGGTGGGACTTATACCGGCTACACCTTC. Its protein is CSVEGGTYTGYTF.

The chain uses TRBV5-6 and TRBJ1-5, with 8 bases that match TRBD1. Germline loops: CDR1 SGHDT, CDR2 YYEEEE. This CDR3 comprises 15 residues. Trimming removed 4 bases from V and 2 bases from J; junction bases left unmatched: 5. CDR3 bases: TGTGCCAGCAGCACACAGGGGGTAGGCAATCAGCCCCAGCATTTT. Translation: CASSTQGVGNQPQHF.

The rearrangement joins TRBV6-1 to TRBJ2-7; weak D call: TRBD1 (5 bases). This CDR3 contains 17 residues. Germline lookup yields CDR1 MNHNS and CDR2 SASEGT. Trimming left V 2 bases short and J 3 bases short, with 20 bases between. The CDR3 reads CASSEYQGAYWRYEQYF. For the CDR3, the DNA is TGTGCCAGCAGTGAATACCAAGGGGCCTACTGGCGCTACGAGCAGTACTTC.